This entry features one T cell receptor beta chain sequence. What it binds is unknown. This sample is drawn from a study of shared clonotypes between healthy human individuals. Whole-study context: In total, the donors were a couple of women and three men aged 18 to 49. The study, taken as a whole, reports: Non-shared clonotypes had lower generation probabilities than those shared by all four donors.

An even split of each subset's genomic DNA across several immunoSEQ plates was performed. Using immunoSEQ multiplex PCR, the repertoire was profiled, and TCRdb retains in-frame clones only, with some absent. The top ten hold approximately 0.35% of the sample, which has roughly 2,500,000 clones, under 95% seen once. It was into CD45RA+ naive and CD45RA-negative memory subsets that the CD4+ cells were split. Trimming removed 3 bases from V and 8 bases from J, with 11 bases in between. The CDR3 runs 12 residues. Per the germline V gene, CDR1 is GTSNPN and CDR2 is SVGIG (reference sequence). The sequencing input was naive CD4+ T cells from PBMCs. Subset meaning: CD45RA+ positively selected. This TCR was sampled from a man aged 18 to 29 in good health. Some clones in this sample may be carry-over from other donors' samples. The V call is TRBV30, the J call TRBJ1-5, with D maybe TRBD1 (5 bases). The CDR3 loop is CAWSLGGEPQHF. The DNA of the CDR3 is TGTGCCTGGAGCCTCGGAGGGGAGCCCCAGCATTTT.